These T cell receptor beta chains were read from a single sample in a study of blood T cell repertoires in COVID-19. Some clones are missing from TCRdb's copy, which holds only in-frame ones; the method was immunoSEQ multiplex PCR. Of about 210,000 clones in the sample, about 88% were seen once. Sequenced material: peripheral blood. The receptors derive from a woman aged 40-49 years with acute or convalescent COVID-19. Each CDR3 is given with its conserved first and last residue. D genes are given only for firm matches. Size is stated for part of the rows, as once, few or many counts, or as a class when the clone is expanded.

j_call clone_size v_call d_call cdr3_aa cdr3_nt
TRBJ2-3 few TRBV7-3 - CASSPGTDTQYF TGTGCCAGCAGCCCCGGGACAGATACGCAGTATTTT
TRBJ1-5 - TRBV19 - CASKAAGFNQPQHF TGTGCCAGTAAGGCGGCGGGGTTTAATCAGCCCCAGCATTTT
TRBJ2-5 - TRBV7-3 TRBD2 CASSSTSGGARETQYF TGTGCCAGCAGCTCAACTAGCGGGGGGGCGAGAGAGACCCAGTACTTC
TRBJ2-2 - TRBV9 - CASSVGQNTGELFF TGTGCCAGCAGCGTAGGGCAGAACACCGGGGAGCTGTTTTTT
TRBJ1-4 - TRBV7-9 TRBD1 CASSLAGQGANEKLFF TGTGCCAGCAGCTTAGCGGGACAGGGTGCTAATGAAAAACTGTTTTTT
TRBJ1-2 - TRBV6-1 TRBD1 CASSEDRGWNYGYTF TGTGCCAGCAGTGAGGACAGGGGATGGAACTATGGCTACACCTTC
TRBJ1-2 - TRBV4-1 - CASSQSLEDYGYTF TGCGCCAGCAGCCAATCCCTCGAGGACTATGGCTACACCTTC
TRBJ2-3 - TRBV3-1/TRBV3-2 - CASSPALITRDTQYF TGTGCCAGCAGCCCCGCCCTAATTACTCGAGATACGCAGTATTTT
TRBJ2-1 once TRBV10-3 - CAISESGRASEQFF TGTGCCATCAGTGAGTCGGGCAGGGCCAGTGAGCAGTTCTTC
TRBJ2-2 once TRBV30 TRBD1 CAWRGQGAGGELFF TGTGCCTGGAGGGGACAGGGGGCGGGCGGGGAGCTGTTTTTT
TRBJ1-1 - TRBV14 - CASSQGGREGAFF TGTGCCAGCAGCCAAGGTGGGAGGGAAGGGGCTTTCTTT
TRBJ1-4 - TRBV2 - CASSPRGTNEKLFF TGTGCCAGCAGTCCCAGAGGGACTAATGAAAAACTGTTTTTT
TRBJ1-1 - TRBV28 - CASIQGGWDTEAFF TGTGCCAGCATTCAGGGAGGGTGGGACACTGAAGCTTTCTTT
TRBJ1-2 - TRBV5-3 - CARSGRWANYGYTF TGTGCCAGAAGCGGAAGGTGGGCGAACTATGGCTACACCTTC
TRBJ1-1 - TRBV7-9 TRBD1 CASSLGTGMNTEAFF TGTGCCAGCAGCTTGGGGACAGGGATGAACACTGAAGCTTTCTTT
TRBJ1-1 - TRBV5-6 - CASSLDSGGAFF TGTGCCAGCAGCTTGGATTCCGGAGGAGCTTTCTTT
TRBJ1-5 - TRBV6-5 TRBD1 CASSYIRTGGQPQHF TGTGCCAGCAGCTATATTCGGACAGGGGGTCAGCCCCAGCATTTT
TRBJ2-3 - TRBV7-2 TRBD2 CATSGGLTDTQYF TGTGCCACGAGCGGGGGCCTCACAGATACGCAGTATTTT
TRBJ2-3 - TRBV10-3 TRBD1 CAIRGTGTFTDTQYF TGTGCCATCAGGGGGACAGGGACATTCACAGATACGCAGTATTTT
TRBJ2-5 - TRBV25-1 TRBD2 CASNTLADQETQYF TGTGCCAGCAATACACTAGCGGACCAAGAGACCCAGTACTTC
TRBJ2-3 - TRBV7-2 TRBD2 CASSLAGTTSTDTQYF TGTGCCAGCAGCTTAGCAGGGACTACTAGCACAGATACGCAGTATTTT
TRBJ1-1 - TRBV7-3 TRBD1 CASSPLTGGNTEAFF TGTGCCAGCAGCCCCCTGACAGGGGGGAACACTGAAGCTTTCTTT
TRBJ1-5 - TRBV28 - CASNLRVPPIQHF TGTGCCAGCAATCTTCGGGTCCCTCCTATCCAGCATTTT
TRBJ1-2 - TRBV18 - CASSSEGGARIGYTF TGTGCCAGCTCATCGGAGGGCGGGGCCCGAATAGGCTACACCTTC
TRBJ1-5 - TRBV6-6 - CASTKAGRQPQHF TGTGCCAGCACTAAGGCGGGGAGGCAGCCCCAGCATTTT
TRBJ1-1 - TRBV6-5 - CASMTGGRRAEAFF TGTGCCAGCATGACCGGGGGGAGAAGGGCTGAAGCTTTCTTT
TRBJ1-1 - TRBV3-1/TRBV3-2 - CASSQAGNPTEAFF TGTGCCAGCAGCCAAGCAGGGAATCCCACTGAAGCTTTCTTT
TRBJ2-1 - TRBV29-1 - CSVERTVPSNEQFF TGCAGCGTTGAACGGACAGTCCCGTCCAATGAGCAGTTCTTC
TRBJ2-2 - TRBV10-3 - CAIGGDSDTGELFF TGTGCCATCGGAGGGGATTCGGACACCGGGGAGCTGTTTTTT
TRBJ1-5 - TRBV19 - CASGGTGGDGQPQHF TGTGCCAGTGGGGGGACGGGGGGTGATGGCCAGCCCCAGCATTTT
TRBJ1-6 - TRBV7-9 TRBD1 CASSSGTGLSLHF TGTGCCAGCAGCTCCGGGACAGGGTTATCCCTCCACTTT
TRBJ1-4 - TRBV4-1 - CASSQDRTTNEKLFF TGCGCCAGCAGCCAAGACAGAACAACTAATGAAAAACTGTTTTTT
TRBJ2-2 - TRBV6-5 - CASSYAGLLTGELFF TGTGCCAGCAGTTACGCGGGACTCCTAACCGGGGAGCTGTTTTTT
TRBJ1-6 - TRBV19 TRBD1 CASSDNGQGGSPLHF TGTGCCAGTAGTGACAACGGACAGGGCGGTTCACCCCTCCACTTT
TRBJ1-5 - TRBV9 - CASSPSGGSNQPQHF TGTGCCAGCAGCCCGTCGGGGGGTAGCAATCAGCCCCAGCATTTT
TRBJ1-1 - TRBV3-1/TRBV3-2 TRBD1 CASSQVPPGTGSRRAEAFF TGTGCCAGCAGCCAAGTCCCCCCCGGGACAGGGAGCCGTCGGGCTGAAGCTTTCTTT
TRBJ1-2 - TRBV30 - CAWRTPGRTVYGYTF TGTGCCTGGAGAACCCCTGGACGGACAGTCTATGGCTACACCTTC
TRBJ1-2 once TRBV7-2 TRBD1 CASSLTGTGSGYTF TGTGCCAGCAGCTTAACCGGGACAGGAAGCGGCTACACCTTC
TRBJ1-1 - TRBV2 - CASSETGKAFF TGTGCCAGCAGTGAAACGGGGAAAGCTTTCTTT
TRBJ2-3 - TRBV11-1 TRBD2 CASSLGLAGITDTQYF TGTGCCAGCAGCTTAGGGTTAGCGGGGATCACAGATACGCAGTATTTT
TRBJ2-2 - TRBV1 - CTSSQDAGEIYTGELFF TGCACCAGCAGCCAAGATGCAGGGGAGATTTATACCGGGGAGCTGTTTTTT
TRBJ2-1 - TRBV5-6 TRBD1 CASSRDSKYNEQFF TGTGCCAGCAGCCGGGACAGCAAATACAATGAGCAGTTCTTC
TRBJ1-2 - TRBV5-8 - CASSSRTEKGYTF TGTGCCAGCAGCTCACGGACAGAAAAAGGCTACACCTTC
TRBJ1-6 - TRBV2 TRBD1 CASSEGRTGTGTPLHF TGTGCCAGCAGTGAAGGCCGAACCGGGACAGGGACACCCCTCCACTTT
TRBJ2-3 - TRBV7-6 - CASSLAGGEGDTQYF TGTGCCAGCAGCTTAGCAGGGGGTGAGGGAGATACGCAGTATTTT